Shown below are 10 T cell receptor beta chains from a single sample sequenced in a study of identical twins. TCRdb analysed the 5' RACE reads with MiXCR anew, one entry per CDR3 protein. The sample includes 450,000 or so distinct CDR3 sequences, approximately 15% of them seen just once. These same records also appear under a second study, on yellow fever vaccine responses in identical twins.

The specimen was CD4+ T cells sorted from blood. These receptors came from a woman between 18 and 30 years old in good health.

This clonotype has just a few counts. The V and J genes are TRBV9 and TRBJ2-1; D perhaps matches TRBD1 (6 bases). The germline V gene encodes CDR1 SGDLS and CDR2 YYNGEE. The V gene lost 0 bases and the J gene lost 5 bases, with 9 bases spanning the gap. The CDR3 covers 14 residues. Here the CDR3 reads CASSVDQGNNEQFF. As DNA, the CDR3 is TGTGCCAGCAGCGTAGACCAGGGGAACAATGAGCAGTTCTTC.

With respect to this clonotype: Given a much more abundant clone one base away, this may be a read error. The V gene is TRBV5-5, the J gene TRBJ1-1, with no clear D. This CDR3 spans 17 amino acids. Trimming stripped 2 bases from V and 4 bases from J, with 21 bases between. Per the germline V gene, CDR1 is SGHKS and CDR2 is YYEKEE (reference sequence). The CDR3 nucleotides are TGTGCCAGCAGCTTAGCTGCCGAAGAAACTACGATCACTGAAGCTTTCTTT. Translating gives CASSLAAEETTITEAFF.

This clonotype appeared a few times. This chain connects TRBV6-5 to TRBJ2-2, with 10 bases matching TRBD2. From germline, CDR1 is MNHEY and CDR2 SVGAGI. The CDR3 contains 16 residues. After removal of 4 bases from V and 0 bases from J, the junction contained 2 bases not matched to a gene. The CDR3 is CASSFTSGANTGELFF. In DNA, the CDR3 is TGTGCCAGCAGTTTCACTAGCGGGGCGAACACCGGGGAGCTGTTTTTT.

This clonotype was counted only a few times. This chain uses TRBV12-3 or TRBV12-4 with TRBJ2-1; 8 nucleotides agree with TRBD2. V lost 4 bases and J lost 6; bases outside the gene matches: 11. The CDR3 sequence is 16 residues long. CDR3 loop: CASSSPGTSVGNEQFF. The DNA for the CDR3 is TGTGCCAGCAGTTCCCCAGGGACTAGTGTAGGCAATGAGCAGTTCTTC.

This clonotype appeared a few times. This chain connects TRBV7-9 to TRBJ2-1; D perhaps matches TRBD1 (5 bases). The CDR3 has 16 residues. CDR1 SEHNR and CDR2 FQNEAQ come from the germline V gene (reference sequence). Trimming removed 2 bases at V and 1 base at J, with 12 bases between. CDR3 coding DNA: TGTGCCAGCAGCTTACTGGGGCTAGTGTCCTACAATGAGCAGTTCTTC. This gives the protein CASSLLGLVSYNEQFF.

In regard to this clonotype: With a much larger clone just one base away, this may be a read error. V usage is TRBV7-2 and J usage is TRBJ2-7; 9 positions match TRBD2. The CDR3 runs to 17 residues. Germline V gene lookup returns CDR1 SGHTA and CDR2 FQGNSA. J lost 5 bases, V lost 1 base, and 12 bases had no gene match. This chain's CDR3 is CASSLVSPGSSGNEQYF. The CDR3 nucleotides read TGTGCCAGCAGCTTAGTGAGCCCCGGGTCTAGCGGGAACGAGCAGTACTTC.

This clonotype was recorded a few times. The chain carries TRBV4-2 and TRBJ2-3, with 10 bases identical to TRBD2. The CDR3 is made up of 17 amino acids. Germline CDR1 LGHNA, CDR2 YNFKEQ. J lost 6 bases, V lost 0 bases, and 9 bases had no gene match. CDR3 DNA: TGTGCCAGCAGCCAAGAGATACTAGCGGGAAACGTGGATACGCAGTATTTT. Its protein is CASSQEILAGNVDTQYF.

This clonotype has a handful of counts. This sequence joins TRBV11-2 and TRBJ2-7, with TRBD2 matching over 10 bases. V lost 2 bases, J lost 1 base, and 11 bases stayed unmatched. The CDR3 length is 18 residues. CDR1 is SGHAT and CDR2 is FQNNGV in the germline V gene. CDR3 loop: CASSLYPRKREGSYEQYF. The CDR3 coding sequence is TGTGCCAGCAGCTTATATCCCCGAAAGCGGGAGGGGTCCTACGAGCAGTACTTC.

Only a few counts were recorded for this clonotype. V gene TRBV7-3 combines with J gene TRBJ2-1, with 7 bases identical to TRBD1. Germline V gene sequence: CDR1 SGHTA, CDR2 FQGTGA. The CDR3 contains 15 residues. Germline trimming cut 5 bases from V and 0 bases from J; bases unmatched to any gene: 4. CDR3 coding DNA: TGTGCCAGCAGCCCACAGGGGCCCTCCTACAATGAGCAGTTCTTC. Its protein product is CASSPQGPSYNEQFF.

J is TRBJ1-1 and V is TRBV5-1; no clear D gene. The germline V gene has CDR1 SGHRS and CDR2 YFSETQ. Between the trimmed V and J ends, which lost 2 bases and 7 bases, there was a span of 9 bases. The length of the CDR3 is 12 residues. The CDR3 region has the DNA TGCGCCAGCAGCTTTTTAGGGATTGAAGCTTTCTTT. This codes for CASSFLGIEAFF.